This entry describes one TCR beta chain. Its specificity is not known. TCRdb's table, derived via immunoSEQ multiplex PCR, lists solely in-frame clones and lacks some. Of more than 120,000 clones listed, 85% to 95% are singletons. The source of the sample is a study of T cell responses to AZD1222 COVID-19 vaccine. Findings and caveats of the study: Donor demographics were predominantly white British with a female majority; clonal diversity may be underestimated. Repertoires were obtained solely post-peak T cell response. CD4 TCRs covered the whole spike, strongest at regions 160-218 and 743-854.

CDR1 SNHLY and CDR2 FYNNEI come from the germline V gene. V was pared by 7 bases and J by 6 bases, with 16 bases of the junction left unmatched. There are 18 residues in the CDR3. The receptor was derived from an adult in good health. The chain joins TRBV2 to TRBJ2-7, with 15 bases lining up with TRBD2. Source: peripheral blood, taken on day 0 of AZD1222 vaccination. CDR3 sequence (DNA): TGTGCCAGCAAACCCGGACTAGCGGGAGGGCCATTCGCGTCCGAGCAGTACTTC. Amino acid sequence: CASKPGLAGGPFASEQYF. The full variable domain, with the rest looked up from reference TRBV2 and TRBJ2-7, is EPEVTQTPSHQVTQMGQEVILRCVPISNHLYFYWYRQILGQKVEFLVSFYNNEISEKSEIFDDQFSVERPDGSNFTLKIRSTKLEDSAMYFCASKPGLAGGPFASEQYFGPGTRLTVT.